This T cell receptor beta chain comes out of a study of technical replicates of blood from a handful of donors. V dropped 0 bases and J dropped 7 bases, with 15 bases sitting between them. Looked up from germline, CDR1 is MGHRA and CDR2 is YSYEKL. This CDR3 comprises 16 residues. Only in-frame clones appear in the TCRdb table, and some are missing; sequencing was by immunoSEQ multiplex PCR. The top ten hold more than 0.3% of the sample, which has over 80,000 clones, approximately 96% seen once. This sequence was found in a human donor in good health. The chain is built from TRBV4-1 and TRBJ1-4; D gene uncertain. Material: T cells isolated from PBMCs. CDR3 in amino acids: CASSQDPPAAGEKLFF. CDR3 DNA: TGCGCCAGCAGCCAAGATCCCCCGGCGGCCGGTGAAAAACTGTTTTTT.